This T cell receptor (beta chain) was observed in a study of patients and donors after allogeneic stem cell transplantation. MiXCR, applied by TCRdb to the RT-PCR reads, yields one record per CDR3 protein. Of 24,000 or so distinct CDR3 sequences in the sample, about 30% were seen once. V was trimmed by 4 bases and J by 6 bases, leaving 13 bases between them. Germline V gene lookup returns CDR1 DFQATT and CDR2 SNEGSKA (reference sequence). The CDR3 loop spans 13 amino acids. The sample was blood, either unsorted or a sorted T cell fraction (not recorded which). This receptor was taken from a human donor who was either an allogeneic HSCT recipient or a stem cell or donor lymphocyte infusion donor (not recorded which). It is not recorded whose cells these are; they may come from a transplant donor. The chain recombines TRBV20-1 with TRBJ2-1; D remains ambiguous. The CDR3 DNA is TGCAGTGCTACCCTCCCCGGCGGCAATGAGCAGTTCTTC. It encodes CSATLPGGNEQFF.